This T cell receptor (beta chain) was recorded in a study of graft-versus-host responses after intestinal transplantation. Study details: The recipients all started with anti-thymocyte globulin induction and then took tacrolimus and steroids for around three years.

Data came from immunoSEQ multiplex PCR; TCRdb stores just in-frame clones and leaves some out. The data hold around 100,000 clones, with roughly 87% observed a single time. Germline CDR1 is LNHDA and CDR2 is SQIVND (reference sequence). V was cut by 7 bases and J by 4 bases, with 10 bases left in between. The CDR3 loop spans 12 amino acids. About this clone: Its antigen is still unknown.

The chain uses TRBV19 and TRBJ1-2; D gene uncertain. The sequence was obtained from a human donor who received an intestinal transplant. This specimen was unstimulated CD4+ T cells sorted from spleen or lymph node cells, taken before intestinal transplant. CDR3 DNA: TGTGCCAGTATTTCAGGCTCCTATGGCTACACCTTC. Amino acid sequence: CASISGSYGYTF.